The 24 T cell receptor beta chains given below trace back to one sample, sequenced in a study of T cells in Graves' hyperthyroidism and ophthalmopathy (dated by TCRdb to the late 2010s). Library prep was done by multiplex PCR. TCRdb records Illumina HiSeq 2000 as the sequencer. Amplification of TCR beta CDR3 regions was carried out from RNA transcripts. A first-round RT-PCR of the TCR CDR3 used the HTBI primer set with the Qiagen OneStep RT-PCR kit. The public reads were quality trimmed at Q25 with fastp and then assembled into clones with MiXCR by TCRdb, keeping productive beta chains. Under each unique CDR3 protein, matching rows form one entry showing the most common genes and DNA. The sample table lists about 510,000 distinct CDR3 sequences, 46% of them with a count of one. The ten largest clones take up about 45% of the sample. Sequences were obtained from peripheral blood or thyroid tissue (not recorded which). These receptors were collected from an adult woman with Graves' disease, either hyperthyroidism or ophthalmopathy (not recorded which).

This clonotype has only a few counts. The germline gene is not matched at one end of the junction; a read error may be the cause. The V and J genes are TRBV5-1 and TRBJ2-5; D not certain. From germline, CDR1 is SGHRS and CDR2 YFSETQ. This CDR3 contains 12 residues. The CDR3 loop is CASSPSGETQYF. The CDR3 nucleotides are TGTGCCAGCAGTCCCTCCGGCGAGACCCAGTACTTC.

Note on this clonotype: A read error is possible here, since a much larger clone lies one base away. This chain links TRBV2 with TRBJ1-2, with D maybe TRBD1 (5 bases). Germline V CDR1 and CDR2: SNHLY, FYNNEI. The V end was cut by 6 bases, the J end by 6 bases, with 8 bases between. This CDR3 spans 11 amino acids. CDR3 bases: TGTGCCAGCAGGCGGGACCATGGCTACACCTTC. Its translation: CASRRDHGYTF.

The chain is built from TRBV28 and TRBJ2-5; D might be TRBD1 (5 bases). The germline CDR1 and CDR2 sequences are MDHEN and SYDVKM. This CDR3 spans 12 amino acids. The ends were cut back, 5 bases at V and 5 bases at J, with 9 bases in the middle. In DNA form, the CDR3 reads TGTGCCAGCAGTATCCAGGGCGAGACCCAGTACTTC. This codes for CASSIQGETQYF.

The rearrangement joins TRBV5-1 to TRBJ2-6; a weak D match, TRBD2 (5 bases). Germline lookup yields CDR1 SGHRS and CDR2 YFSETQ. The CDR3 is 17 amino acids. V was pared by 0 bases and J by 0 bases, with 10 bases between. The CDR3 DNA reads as TGCGCCAGCAGCTTGGTCGTCGGGAACTCTGGGGCCAACGTCCTGACTTTC. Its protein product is CASSLVVGNSGANVLTF.

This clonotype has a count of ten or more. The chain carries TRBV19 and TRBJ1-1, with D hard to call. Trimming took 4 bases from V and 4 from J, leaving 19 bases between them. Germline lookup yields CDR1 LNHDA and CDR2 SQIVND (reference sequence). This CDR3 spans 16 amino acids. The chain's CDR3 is CASSRVPVLGTTEAFF. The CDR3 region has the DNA TGTGCCAGTAGTAGAGTCCCCGTCTTAGGAACCACTGAAGCTTTCTTT.

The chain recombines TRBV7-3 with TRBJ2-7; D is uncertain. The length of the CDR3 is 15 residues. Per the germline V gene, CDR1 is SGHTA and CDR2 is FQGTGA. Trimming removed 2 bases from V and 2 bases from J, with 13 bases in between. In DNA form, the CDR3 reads TGTGCCAGCAGCTTAGTCCCACAGAGTACCTACGAGCAGTACTTC. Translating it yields CASSLVPQSTYEQYF.

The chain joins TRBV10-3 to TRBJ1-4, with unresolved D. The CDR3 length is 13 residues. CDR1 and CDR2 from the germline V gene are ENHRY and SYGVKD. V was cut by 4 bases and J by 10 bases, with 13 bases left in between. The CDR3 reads CAISGREGGKLFF. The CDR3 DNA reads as TGTGCCATCAGTGGGAGGGAAGGTGGAAAACTGTTTTTT.

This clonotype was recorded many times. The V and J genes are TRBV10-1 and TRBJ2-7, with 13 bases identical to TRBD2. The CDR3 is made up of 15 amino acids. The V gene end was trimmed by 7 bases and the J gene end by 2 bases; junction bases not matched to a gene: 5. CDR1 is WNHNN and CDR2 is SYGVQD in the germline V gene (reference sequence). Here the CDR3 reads CASTGTSGTTYEQYF. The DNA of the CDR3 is TGCGCCAGCACCGGGACTAGCGGGACGACCTACGAGCAGTACTTC.

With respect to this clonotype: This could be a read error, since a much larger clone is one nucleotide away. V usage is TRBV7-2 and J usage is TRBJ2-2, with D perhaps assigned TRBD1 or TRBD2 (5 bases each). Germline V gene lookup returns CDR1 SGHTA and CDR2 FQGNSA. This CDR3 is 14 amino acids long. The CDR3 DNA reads TGTGCCAGCAGCTTAGGTTGGGGCACCGGGAAGCTGTTTTTT. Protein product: CASSLGWGTGKLFF.

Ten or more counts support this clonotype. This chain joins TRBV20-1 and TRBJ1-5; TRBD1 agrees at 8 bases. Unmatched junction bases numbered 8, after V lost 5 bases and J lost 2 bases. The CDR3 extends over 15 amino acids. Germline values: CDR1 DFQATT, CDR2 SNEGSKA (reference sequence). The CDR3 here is CSALDRGSGNQPQHF. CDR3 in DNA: TGCAGTGCTTTAGACAGGGGCTCGGGCAATCAGCCCCAGCATTTT.

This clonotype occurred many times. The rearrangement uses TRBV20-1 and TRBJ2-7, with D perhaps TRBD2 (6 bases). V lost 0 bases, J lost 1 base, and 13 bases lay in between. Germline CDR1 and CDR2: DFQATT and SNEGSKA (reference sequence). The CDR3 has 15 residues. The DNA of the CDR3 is TGCAGTGCTAGAGATCTTTTAGCGGTTTCCTACGAGCAGTACTTC. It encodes CSARDLLAVSYEQYF.

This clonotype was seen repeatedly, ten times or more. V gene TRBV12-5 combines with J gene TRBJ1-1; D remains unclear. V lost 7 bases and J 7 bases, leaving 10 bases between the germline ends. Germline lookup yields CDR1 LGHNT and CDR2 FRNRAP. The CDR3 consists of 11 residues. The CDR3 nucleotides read TGTGCTAGTGCCACAGAAAATGAAGCTTTCTTT. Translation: CASATENEAFF.

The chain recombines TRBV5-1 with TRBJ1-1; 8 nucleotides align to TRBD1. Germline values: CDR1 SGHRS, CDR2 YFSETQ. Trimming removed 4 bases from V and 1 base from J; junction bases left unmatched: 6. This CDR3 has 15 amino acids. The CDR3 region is CASSVGQAANTEAFF. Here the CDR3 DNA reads TGCGCCAGCAGCGTGGGACAGGCAGCGAACACTGAAGCTTTCTTT. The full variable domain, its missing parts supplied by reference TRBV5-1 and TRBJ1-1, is KAGVTQTPRYLIKTRGQQVTLSCSPISGHRSVSWYQQTPGQGLQFLFEYFSETQRNKGNFPGRFSGRQFSNSRSEMNVSTLELGDSALYLCASSVGQAANTEAFFGQGTRLTVV.

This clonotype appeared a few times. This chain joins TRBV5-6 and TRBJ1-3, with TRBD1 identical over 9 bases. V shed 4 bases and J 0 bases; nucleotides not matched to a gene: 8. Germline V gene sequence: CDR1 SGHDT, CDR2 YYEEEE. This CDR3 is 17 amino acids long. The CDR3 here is CASSLGTGKVSGNTIYF. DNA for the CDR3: TGTGCCAGCAGCCTAGGGACAGGGAAAGTCTCTGGAAACACCATATATTTT.

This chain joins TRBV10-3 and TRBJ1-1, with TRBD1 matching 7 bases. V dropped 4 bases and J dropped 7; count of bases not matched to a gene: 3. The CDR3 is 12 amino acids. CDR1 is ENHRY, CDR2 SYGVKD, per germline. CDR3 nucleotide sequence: TGTGCCATCAGTGGACAGGGCAATGAAGCTTTCTTT. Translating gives CAISGQGNEAFF.

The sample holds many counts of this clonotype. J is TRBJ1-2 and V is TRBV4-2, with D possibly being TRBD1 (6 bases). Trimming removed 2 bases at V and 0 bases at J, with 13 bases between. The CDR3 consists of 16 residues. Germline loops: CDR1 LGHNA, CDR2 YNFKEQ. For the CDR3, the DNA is TGTGCCAGCAGCCAACCCAGGGGTGGCGCTAACTATGGCTACACCTTC. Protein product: CASSQPRGGANYGYTF.

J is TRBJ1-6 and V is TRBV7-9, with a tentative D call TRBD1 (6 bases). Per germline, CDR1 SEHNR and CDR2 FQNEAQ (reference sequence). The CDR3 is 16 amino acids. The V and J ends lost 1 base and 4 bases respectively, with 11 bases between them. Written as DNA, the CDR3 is TGTGCCAGCAGCTTAGGGGGGCAGGGATATAATTCACCCCTCCACTTT. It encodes CASSLGGQGYNSPLHF.

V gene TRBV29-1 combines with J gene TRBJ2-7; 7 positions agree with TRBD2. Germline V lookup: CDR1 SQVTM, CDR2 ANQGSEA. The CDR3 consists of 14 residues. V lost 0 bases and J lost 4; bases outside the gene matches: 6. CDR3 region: CSVEDSRGKYEQYF. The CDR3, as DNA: TGCAGCGTTGAAGACTCGCGGGGGAAATACGAGCAGTACTTC.

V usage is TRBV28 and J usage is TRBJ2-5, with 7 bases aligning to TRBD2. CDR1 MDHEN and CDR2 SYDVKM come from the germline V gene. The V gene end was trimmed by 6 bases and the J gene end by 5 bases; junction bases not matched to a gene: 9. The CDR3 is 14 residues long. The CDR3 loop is CASRGTGGPETQYF. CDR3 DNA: TGTGCCAGCAGGGGGACGGGAGGTCCGGAGACCCAGTACTTC.

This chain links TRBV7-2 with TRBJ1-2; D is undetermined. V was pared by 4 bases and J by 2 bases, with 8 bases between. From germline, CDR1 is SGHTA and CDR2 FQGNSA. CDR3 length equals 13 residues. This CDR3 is CASSSDMNYGYTF. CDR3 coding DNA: TGTGCCAGCAGCTCCGATATGAACTATGGCTACACCTTC. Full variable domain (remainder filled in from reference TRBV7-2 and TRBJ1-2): GAGVSQSPSNKVTEKGKDVELRCDPISGHTALYWYRQSLGQGLEFLIYFQGNSAPDKSGLPSDRFSAERTGGSVSTLTIQRTQQEDSAVYLCASSSDMNYGYTFGSGTRLTVV.

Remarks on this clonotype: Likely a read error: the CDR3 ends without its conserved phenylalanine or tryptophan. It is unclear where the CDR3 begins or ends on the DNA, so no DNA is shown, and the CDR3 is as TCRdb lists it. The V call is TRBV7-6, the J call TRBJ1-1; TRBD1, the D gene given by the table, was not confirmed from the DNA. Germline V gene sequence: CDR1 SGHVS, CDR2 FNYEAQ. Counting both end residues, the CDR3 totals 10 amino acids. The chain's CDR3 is CASSDHRGFS.

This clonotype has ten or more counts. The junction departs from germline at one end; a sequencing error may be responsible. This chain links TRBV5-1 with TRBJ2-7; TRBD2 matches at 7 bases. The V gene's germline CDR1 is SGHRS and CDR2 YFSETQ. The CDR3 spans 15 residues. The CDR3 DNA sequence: TGCGCCAGCAGTTTGGCCATCCAGGGAGGGGACGAGCAGTACTTC. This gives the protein CASSLAIQGGDEQYF.

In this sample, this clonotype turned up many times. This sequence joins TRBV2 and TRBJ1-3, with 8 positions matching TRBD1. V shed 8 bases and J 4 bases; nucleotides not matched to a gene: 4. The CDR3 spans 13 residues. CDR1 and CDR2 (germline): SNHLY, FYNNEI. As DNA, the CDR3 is TGTGCCAGCCAACAGGGGGAAGGAAACACCATATATTTT. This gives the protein CASQQGEGNTIYF.

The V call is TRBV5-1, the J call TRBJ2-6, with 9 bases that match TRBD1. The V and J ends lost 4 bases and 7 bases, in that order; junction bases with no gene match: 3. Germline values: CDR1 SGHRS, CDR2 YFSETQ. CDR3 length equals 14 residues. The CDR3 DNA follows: TGCGCCAGCAGCGCACAGGGGGCAGCCAACGTCCTGACTTTC. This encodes CASSAQGAANVLTF.